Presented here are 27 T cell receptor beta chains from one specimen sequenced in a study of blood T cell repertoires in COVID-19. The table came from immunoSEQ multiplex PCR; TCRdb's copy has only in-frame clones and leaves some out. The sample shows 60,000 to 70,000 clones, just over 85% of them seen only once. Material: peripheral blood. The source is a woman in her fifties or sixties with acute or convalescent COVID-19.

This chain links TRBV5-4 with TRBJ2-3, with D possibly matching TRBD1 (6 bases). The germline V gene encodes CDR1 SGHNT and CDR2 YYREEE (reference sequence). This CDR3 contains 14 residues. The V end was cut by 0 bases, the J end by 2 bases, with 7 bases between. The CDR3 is CASSLGTDTDTQYF. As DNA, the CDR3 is TGTGCCAGCAGCTTGGGGACAGACACAGATACGCAGTATTTT.

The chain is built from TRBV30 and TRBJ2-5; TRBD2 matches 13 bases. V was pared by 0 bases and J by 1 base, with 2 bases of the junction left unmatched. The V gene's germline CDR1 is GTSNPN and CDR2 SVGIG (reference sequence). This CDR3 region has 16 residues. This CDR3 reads CAWSVGLAGVQETQYF. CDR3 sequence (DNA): TGTGCCTGGAGTGTAGGACTAGCGGGGGTCCAAGAGACCCAGTACTTC. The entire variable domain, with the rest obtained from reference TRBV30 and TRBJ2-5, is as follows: SQTIHQWPATLVQPVGSPLSLECTVEGTSNPNLYWYRQAAGRGLQLLFYSVGIGQISSEVPQNLSASRPQDRQFILSSKKLLLSDSGFYLCAWSVGLAGVQETQYFGPGTRLLVL.

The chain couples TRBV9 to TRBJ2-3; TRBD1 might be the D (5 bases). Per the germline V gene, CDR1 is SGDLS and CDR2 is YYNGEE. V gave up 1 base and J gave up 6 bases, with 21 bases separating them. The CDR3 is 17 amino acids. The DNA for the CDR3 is TGTGCCAGCAGCGTAAGGGCTGGGGCCGGGCCCATGGATACGCAGTATTTT. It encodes CASSVRAGAGPMDTQYF.

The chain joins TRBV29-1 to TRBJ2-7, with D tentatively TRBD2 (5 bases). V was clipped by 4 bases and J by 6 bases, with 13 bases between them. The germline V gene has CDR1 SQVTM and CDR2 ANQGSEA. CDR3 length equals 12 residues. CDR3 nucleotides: TGCAGCGTTGTAGGTTCTAGCAGCGAGCAGTACTTC. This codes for CSVVGSSSEQYF.

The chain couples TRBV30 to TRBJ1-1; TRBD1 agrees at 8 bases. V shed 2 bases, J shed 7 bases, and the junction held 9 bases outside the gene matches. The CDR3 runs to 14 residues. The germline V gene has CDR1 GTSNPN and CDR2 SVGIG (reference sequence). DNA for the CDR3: TGTGCCTGGAGTAGGTGGGGCGGACAGGGTGAAGCTTTCTTT. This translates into CAWSRWGGQGEAFF.

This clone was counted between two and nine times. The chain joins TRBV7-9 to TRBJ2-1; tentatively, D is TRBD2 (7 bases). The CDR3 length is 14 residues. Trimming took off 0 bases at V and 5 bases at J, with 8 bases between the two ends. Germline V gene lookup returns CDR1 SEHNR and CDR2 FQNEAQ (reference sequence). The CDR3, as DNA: TGTGCCAGCAGCTTAGCGGGGGGGCACAATGAGCAGTTCTTC. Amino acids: CASSLAGGHNEQFF.

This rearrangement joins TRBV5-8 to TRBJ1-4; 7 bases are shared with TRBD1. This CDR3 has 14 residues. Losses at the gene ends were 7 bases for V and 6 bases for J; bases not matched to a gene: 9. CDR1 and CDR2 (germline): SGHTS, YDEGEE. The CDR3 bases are TGTGCCAGCGGATCAGGGGGAGAGGATGAAAAACTGTTTTTT. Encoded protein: CASGSGGEDEKLFF.

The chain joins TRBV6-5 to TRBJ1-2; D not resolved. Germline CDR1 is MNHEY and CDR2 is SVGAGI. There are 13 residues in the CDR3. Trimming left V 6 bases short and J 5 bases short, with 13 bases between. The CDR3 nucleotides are TGTGCCAGCAGATTTACACAAACATATGGCTACACCTTC. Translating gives CASRFTQTYGYTF.

The CDR3 loop reads CASSPGPRVADEQFF. Written as DNA, the CDR3 is TGTGCCAGCAGTCCCGGTCCCAGGGTCGCCGATGAGCAGTTCTTC. V is TRBV5-6 and J is TRBJ2-1; perhaps TRBD1 as D (5 bases). The CDR3 has 15 residues. The V end was cut by 5 bases, the J end by 8 bases, with 20 bases between. CDR1 SGHDT and CDR2 YYEEEE come from the germline V gene.

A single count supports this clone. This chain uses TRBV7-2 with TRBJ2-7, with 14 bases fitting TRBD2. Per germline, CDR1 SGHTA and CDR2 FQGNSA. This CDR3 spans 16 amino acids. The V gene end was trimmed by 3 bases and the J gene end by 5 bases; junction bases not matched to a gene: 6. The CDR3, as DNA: TGTGCCAGCAGCTTGTACGGGACTAGCGGGAGTAACGAGCAGTACTTC. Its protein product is CASSLYGTSGSNEQYF.

The CDR3, as DNA: TGTGCCAGCTCACGAGGACAGGGAGCCTACAATGAGCAGTTCTTC. The encoded protein is CASSRGQGAYNEQFF. This rearrangement joins TRBV18 to TRBJ2-1; TRBD1 aligns across 8 bases. Germline CDR1 is KGHSH and CDR2 is LQKENI. The J segment lost 2 bases and the V segment lost 4 bases, leaving 4 bases of the junction unmatched. The CDR3 length is 15 residues.

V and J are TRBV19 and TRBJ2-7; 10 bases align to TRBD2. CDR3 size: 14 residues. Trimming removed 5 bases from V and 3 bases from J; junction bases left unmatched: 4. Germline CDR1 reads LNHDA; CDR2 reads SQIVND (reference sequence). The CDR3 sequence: CASSPRTSGYEQYF. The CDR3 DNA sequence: TGTGCCAGTAGTCCCCGGACTAGCGGCTACGAGCAGTACTTC.

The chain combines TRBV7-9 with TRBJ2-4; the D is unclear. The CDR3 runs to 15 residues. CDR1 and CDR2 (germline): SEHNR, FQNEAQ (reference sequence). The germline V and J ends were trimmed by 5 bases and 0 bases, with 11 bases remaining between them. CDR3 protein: CASSATFVAKNIQYF. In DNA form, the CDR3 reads TGTGCCAGCAGCGCGACTTTTGTAGCCAAAAACATTCAGTACTTC.

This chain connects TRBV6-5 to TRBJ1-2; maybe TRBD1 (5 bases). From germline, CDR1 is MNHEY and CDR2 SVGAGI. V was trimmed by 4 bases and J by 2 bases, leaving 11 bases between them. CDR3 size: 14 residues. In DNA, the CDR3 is TGTGCCAGCAGTTCCCCGGGACTGAACTATGGCTACACCTTC. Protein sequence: CASSSPGLNYGYTF.

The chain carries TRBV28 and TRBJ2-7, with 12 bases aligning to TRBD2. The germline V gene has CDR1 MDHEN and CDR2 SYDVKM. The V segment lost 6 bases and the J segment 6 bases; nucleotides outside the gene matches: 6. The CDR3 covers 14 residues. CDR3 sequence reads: CASRSSGGALEQYF. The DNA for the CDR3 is TGTGCCAGCAGATCTAGCGGGGGGGCCCTCGAGCAGTACTTC.

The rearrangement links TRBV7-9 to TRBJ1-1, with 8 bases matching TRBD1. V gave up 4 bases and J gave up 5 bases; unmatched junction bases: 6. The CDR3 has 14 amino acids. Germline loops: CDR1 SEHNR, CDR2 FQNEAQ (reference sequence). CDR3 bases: TGTGCCAGCAGCTCGGACAGGGCGGGAACTGAAGCTTTCTTT. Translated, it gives CASSSDRAGTEAFF.

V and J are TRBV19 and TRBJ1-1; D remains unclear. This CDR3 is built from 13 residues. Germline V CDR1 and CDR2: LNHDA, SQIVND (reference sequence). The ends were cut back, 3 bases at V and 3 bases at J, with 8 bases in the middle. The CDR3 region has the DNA TGTGCCAGTAGTATCGAGGCCTACACTGAAGCTTTCTTT. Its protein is CASSIEAYTEAFF.

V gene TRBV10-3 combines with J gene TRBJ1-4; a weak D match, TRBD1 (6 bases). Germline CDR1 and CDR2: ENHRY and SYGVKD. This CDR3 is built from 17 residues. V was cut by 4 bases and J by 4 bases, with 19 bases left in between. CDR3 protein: CAISGAQGRSGNEKLFF. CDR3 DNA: TGTGCCATCAGTGGTGCCCAGGGGCGCTCCGGTAATGAAAAACTGTTTTTT.

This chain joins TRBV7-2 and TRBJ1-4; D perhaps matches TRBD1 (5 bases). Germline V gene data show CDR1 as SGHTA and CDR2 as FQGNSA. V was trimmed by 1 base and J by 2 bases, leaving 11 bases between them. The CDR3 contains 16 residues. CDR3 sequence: CASSLVTGGTNEKLFF. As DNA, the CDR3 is TGTGCCAGCAGCTTAGTCACCGGGGGGACTAATGAAAAACTGTTTTTT.

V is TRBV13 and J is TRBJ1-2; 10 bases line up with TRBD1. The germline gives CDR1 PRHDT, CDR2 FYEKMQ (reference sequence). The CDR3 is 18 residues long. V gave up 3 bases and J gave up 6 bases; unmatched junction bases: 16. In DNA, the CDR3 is TGTGCCAGCAGCTTCGGACAGGGGGTGTTTCTCGGACTAGATGGCTACACCTTC. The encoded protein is CASSFGQGVFLGLDGYTF.

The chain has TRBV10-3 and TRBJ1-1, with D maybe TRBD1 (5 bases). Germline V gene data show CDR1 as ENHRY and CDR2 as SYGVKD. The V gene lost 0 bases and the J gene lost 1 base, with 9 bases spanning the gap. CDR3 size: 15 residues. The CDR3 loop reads CAISESQGPNTEAFF. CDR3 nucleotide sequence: TGTGCCATCAGTGAGTCCCAGGGCCCGAACACTGAAGCTTTCTTT.

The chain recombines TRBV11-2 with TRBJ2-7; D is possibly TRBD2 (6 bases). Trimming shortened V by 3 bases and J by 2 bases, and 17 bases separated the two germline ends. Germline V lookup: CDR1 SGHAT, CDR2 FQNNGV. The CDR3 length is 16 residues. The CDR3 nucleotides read TGTGCCAGCAGCTTCCCCCCGACTAGGACCACCTACGAGCAGTACTTC. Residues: CASSFPPTRTTYEQYF.

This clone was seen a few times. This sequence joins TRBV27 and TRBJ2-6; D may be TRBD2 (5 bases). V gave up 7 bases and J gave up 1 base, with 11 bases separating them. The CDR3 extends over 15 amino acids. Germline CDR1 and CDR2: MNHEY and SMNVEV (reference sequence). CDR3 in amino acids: CASNHPGSGANVLTF. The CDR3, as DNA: TGTGCCAGCAATCACCCGGGATCTGGGGCCAACGTCCTGACTTTC.

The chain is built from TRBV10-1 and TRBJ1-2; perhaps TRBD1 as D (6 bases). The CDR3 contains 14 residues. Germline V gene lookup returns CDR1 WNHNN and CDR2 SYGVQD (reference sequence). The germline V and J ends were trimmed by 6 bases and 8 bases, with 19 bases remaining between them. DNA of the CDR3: TGCGCCAGCAGCCCTAACAGGGACACCGACGGCTACACCTTC. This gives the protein CASSPNRDTDGYTF.

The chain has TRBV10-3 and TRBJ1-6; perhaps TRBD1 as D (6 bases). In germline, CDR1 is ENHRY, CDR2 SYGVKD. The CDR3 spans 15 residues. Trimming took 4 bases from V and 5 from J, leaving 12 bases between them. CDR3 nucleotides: TGTGCCATCAGTGGTCGGGACACAAATAATTCACCCCTCCACTTT. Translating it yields CAISGRDTNNSPLHF.

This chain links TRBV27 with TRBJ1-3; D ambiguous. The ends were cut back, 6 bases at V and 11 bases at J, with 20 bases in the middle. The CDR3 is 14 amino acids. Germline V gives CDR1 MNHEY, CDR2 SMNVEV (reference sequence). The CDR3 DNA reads TGTGCCAGCAGCGTCAGGTTCCCCCCGGAATCCATATATTTT. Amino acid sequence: CASSVRFPPESIYF.

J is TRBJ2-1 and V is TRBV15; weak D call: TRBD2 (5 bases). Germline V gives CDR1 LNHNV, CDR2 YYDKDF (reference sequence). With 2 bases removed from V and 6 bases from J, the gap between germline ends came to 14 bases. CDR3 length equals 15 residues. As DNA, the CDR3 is TGTGCCACCAGCAGAACCACTAGTTATATCAATGAGCAGTTCTTC. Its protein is CATSRTTSYINEQFF.